This TCR beta chain stems from a study of identical twins. CDR3 length equals 12 residues. The V end was cut by 2 bases, the J end by 10 bases, with 12 bases between. The germline gives CDR1 SGHDT, CDR2 YYEEEE. TCRdb independently ran MiXCR on the 5' RACE reads; one entry per CDR3 protein. The repertoire has 500,000 or so distinct CDR3 sequences, roughly a fifth of them found once; the top ten carry about 0.91%. These sequences were also reported in another study, on T cells expressing NK-cell markers. From that report: Among eight sequenced donors, seven carried HCMV seropositivity while one was seronegative. Questions lingered over whether expanded NKG2C+ T cell clones were HCMV-specific.

Sequencing was done on a sample of CD4+ T cells sorted from blood. The receptor was isolated from a woman aged 18-29 years in good health. The chain links TRBV5-6 to TRBJ1-1; D is uncertain. DNA of the CDR3: TGTGCCAGCAGCTTAGTTAGGGAGGGAGCTTTCTTT. Translating gives CASSLVREGAFF.